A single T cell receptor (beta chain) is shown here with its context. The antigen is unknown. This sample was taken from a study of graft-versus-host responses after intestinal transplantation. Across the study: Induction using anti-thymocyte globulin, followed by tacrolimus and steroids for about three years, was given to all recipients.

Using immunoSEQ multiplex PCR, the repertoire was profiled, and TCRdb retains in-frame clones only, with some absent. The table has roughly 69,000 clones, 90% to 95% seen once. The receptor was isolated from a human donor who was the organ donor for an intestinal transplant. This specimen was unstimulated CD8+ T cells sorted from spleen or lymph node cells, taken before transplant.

The DNA for the CDR3 is TGTGCCAGCAGTATAGGGGGCACCGGGAGCACTGAAGCTTTCTTT. It yields the protein CASSIGGTGSTEAFF. The gene calls are TRBV27 and TRBJ1-1, with TRBD1 matching 7 bases. The CDR3 consists of 15 residues. CDR1 MNHEY and CDR2 SMNVEV come from the germline V gene (reference sequence). V dropped 5 bases and J dropped 4; count of bases not matched to a gene: 10.